This T cell receptor beta chain was obtained from a study of cytomegalovirus exposure and HLA in healthy donors. Germline loops: CDR1 KGHSH, CDR2 LQKENI. The V end was cut by 3 bases, the J end by 0 bases, with 8 bases between. This CDR3 has 14 residues. Vbeta (60) and Jbeta (13) primers were used in the PCR. Method: immunoSEQ multiplex PCR; TCRdb's copy keeps in-frame clones and lacks some. Counted here are some 150,000 clones, roughly 84% occurring once; the ten biggest clones make up roughly 1.5%. This rearrangement joins TRBV18 to TRBJ1-1; the D is unclear. This receptor was taken from a male donor in good health and CMV-seronegative. The sequenced sample was PBMCs. The CDR3 bases are TGTGCCAGCTCACCGGCGGGAATGAACACTGAAGCTTTCTTT. Translated, it gives CASSPAGMNTEAFF.